These 23 T cell receptor beta chains came from one sample sequenced in a study of blood T cell repertoires in COVID-19. The repertoire was sequenced with immunoSEQ multiplex PCR; TCRdb's copy has only in-frame clones and lacks some. This sample has about 42,000 clones, with about nine tenths found just once. Sequencing was carried out using peripheral blood. The source is a human donor in a cohort sampled during active COVID-19.

The rearrangement joins TRBV6-6 to TRBJ1-2; 8 nucleotides agree with TRBD1. In germline, CDR1 is MNHNY, CDR2 SVGAGI (reference sequence). This CDR3 is built from 13 residues. J gave up 8 bases and V 5 bases, and 7 bases lay outside the gene matches. Here the CDR3 DNA reads TGTGCCAGCAGTCCGCCGACAGGGGACGGCTACACCTTC. This gives the protein CASSPPTGDGYTF.

The rearrangement joins TRBV4-3 to TRBJ1-2; tentatively, D is TRBD1 (5 bases). Per the germline V gene, CDR1 is LGHNA and CDR2 is YSLEER. This CDR3 has 15 amino acids. V was shortened by 0 bases and J by 0 bases, with 8 bases between the two germline ends. The CDR3 DNA sequence: TGCGCCAGCAGCCAAGATAGGGGTTCTAACTATGGCTACACCTTC. It is translated as CASSQDRGSNYGYTF.

This chain uses TRBV29-1 with TRBJ1-2; D gene uncertain. This CDR3 contains 13 residues. Germline V lookup: CDR1 SQVTM, CDR2 ANQGSEA. V lost 7 bases, J lost 1 base, and 13 bases lay in between. CDR3 residues: CSATVDGNYGYTF. CDR3 in DNA: TGCAGCGCTACAGTAGATGGTAACTATGGCTACACCTTC.

This clone was recorded only once. V and J are TRBV5-8 and TRBJ2-7; 8 nucleotides agree with TRBD1. Trimming took 0 bases from V and 2 from J; bases not matched to a gene: 1. This CDR3 contains 14 residues. Germline CDR1 and CDR2: SGHTS and YDEGEE. The CDR3, as DNA: TGTGCCAGCAGCTTGGAACAGGGGGCCTACGAGCAGTACTTC. This gives the protein CASSLEQGAYEQYF.

The chain links TRBV7-9 to TRBJ1-5, with 8 bases that match TRBD1. The CDR3 has 18 residues. J lost 4 bases, V lost 1 base, and 12 bases had no gene match. The germline V gene has CDR1 SEHNR and CDR2 FQNEAQ (reference sequence). The CDR3 DNA sequence: TGTGCCAGCAGCTTAGGCTACGGGACAGGAGTCCAGAATCAGCCCCAGCATTTT. Protein product: CASSLGYGTGVQNQPQHF.

This clone was recorded only once. V and J are TRBV9 and TRBJ1-2, with D possibly TRBD1 on 6 matching bases. Between the trimmed V and J ends, which lost 3 bases and 8 bases, there was a span of 14 bases. The CDR3 runs to 13 residues. Germline CDR1 is SGDLS and CDR2 is YYNGEE. In DNA form, the CDR3 reads TGTGCCAGCAGCGATCCAGGGGTAAGAGGCTACACCTTC. This gives the protein CASSDPGVRGYTF.

This chain connects TRBV7-2 to TRBJ1-5; the D gene is possibly TRBD1 (5 bases). The CDR3 is 15 residues long. V was shortened by 1 base and J by 4 bases, with 11 bases between the two germline ends. Germline V gene data show CDR1 as SGHTA and CDR2 as FQGNSA. The DNA for the CDR3 is TGTGCCAGCAGCTTAGAGGGGTCGTGGAATCAGCCCCAGCATTTT. Amino acids: CASSLEGSWNQPQHF.

This chain links TRBV14 with TRBJ1-1, with no clear D. The CDR3 extends over 13 amino acids. Germline lookup yields CDR1 SGHDN and CDR2 FVKESK. Trimming took 3 bases from V and 10 from J, leaving 15 bases between them. This CDR3 reads CASSHWQATRAFF. The CDR3, as DNA: TGTGCCAGCAGCCATTGGCAGGCGACCAGAGCTTTCTTT. The entire variable domain, with the rest obtained from reference TRBV14 and TRBJ1-1, is as follows: EAGVTQFPSHSVIEKGQTVTLRCDPISGHDNLYWYRRVMGKEIKFLLHFVKESKQDESGMPNNRFLAERTGGTYSTLKVQPAELEDSGVYFCASSHWQATRAFFGQGTRLTVV.

The genes are TRBV20-1 and TRBJ2-5, with D hard to call. V dropped 5 bases and J dropped 7 bases, with 5 bases sitting between them. CDR3 length equals 9 residues. CDR1 and CDR2 (germline): DFQATT, SNEGSKA (reference sequence). The CDR3 here is CSAGRTQYF. The CDR3, as DNA: TGCAGTGCTGGTAGGACCCAGTACTTC.

In nucleotides, the CDR3 is TGTGCCAGCAGCTTGTGGAGGCCCTCTGGAAACACCATATATTTT. Its translation is CASSLWRPSGNTIYF. V and J are TRBV5-6 and TRBJ1-3, with D hard to call. CDR3 length equals 15 residues. Trimming removed 1 base from V and 0 bases from J, with 8 bases in between. CDR1 and CDR2 from the germline V gene are SGHDT and YYEEEE.

A few counts support this clone. This chain uses TRBV19 with TRBJ1-6, with D uncertain. The CDR3 consists of 12 residues. V lost 8 bases and J 13 bases, leaving 15 bases between the germline ends. Germline V gene data show CDR1 as LNHDA and CDR2 as SQIVND (reference sequence). The CDR3 region is CASVARRGPLHF. The CDR3 DNA reads TGTGCCAGTGTCGCACGACGGGGTCCCCTCCACTTT.

The CDR3 is CASSLLRGQEAFF. The DNA for the CDR3 is TGTGCCAGCAGTCTGCTCCGAGGACAGGAAGCTTTCTTT. The chain joins TRBV12-3 or TRBV12-4 to TRBJ1-1, with D perhaps TRBD1 (6 bases). CDR3 length: 13 residues. Trimming left V 5 bases short and J 8 bases short, with 15 bases between.

In this sample, this clone turned up once. This chain links TRBV12-2 with TRBJ2-7; the D call TRBD2 from the table was never checked on the DNA. TRBV12-2 is flagged as a pseudogene. This CDR3 is built from 20 residues. CDR3 bases: TGTGCAAGTCGCTTAGCGGGCGGGAGGACTAGCGGGGGCAGCTCCTACGAGCAGTACTTC. As protein: CASRLAGGRTSGGSSYEQYF.

The chain combines TRBV11-2 with TRBJ2-7; 10 nucleotides align to TRBD1. Trimming cost V 0 bases and J 2 bases; bases outside gene matches: 7. This CDR3 spans 17 amino acids. The germline gives CDR1 SGHAT, CDR2 FQNNGV. CDR3 DNA sequence: TGTGCCAGCAGCTTAGATTGGTGGGACAGGGGAACCTACGAGCAGTACTTC. This gives the protein CASSLDWWDRGTYEQYF. The variable domain in full, with the rest retrieved from reference TRBV11-2 and TRBJ2-7, is EAGVAQSPRYKIIEKRQSVAFWCNPISGHATLYWYQQILGQGPKLLIQFQNNGVVDDSQLPKDRFSAERLKGVDSTLKIQPAKLEDSAVYLCASSLDWWDRGTYEQYFGPGTRLTVT.

V and J are TRBV21-1 and TRBJ1-2; the table calls TRBD1, which could not be checked here. TRBV21-1 is annotated as a pseudogene. The CDR3 extends over 14 amino acids. The CDR3 region is CASNIQSRGYGYTF. DNA of the CDR3: TGTGCCAGCAACATTCAGTCAAGGGGCTATGGCTACACCTTC.

This chain joins TRBV4-1 and TRBJ1-2, with 7 positions matching TRBD1. Losses at the gene ends were 7 bases for V and 4 bases for J; bases not matched to a gene: 18. The length of the CDR3 is 17 residues. CDR1 and CDR2 from the germline V gene are MGHRA and YSYEKL. The CDR3 bases are TGCGCCAGCACCTCAGGGGGATTGGGCCAGGCGATCTATGGCTACACCTTC. Protein sequence: CASTSGGLGQAIYGYTF.

This chain connects TRBV7-2 to TRBJ2-7; 9 nucleotides agree with TRBD1. The V and J ends lost 1 base and 2 bases, in that order; junction bases with no gene match: 12. The CDR3 has 18 residues. From germline, CDR1 is SGHTA and CDR2 FQGNSA. The CDR3 loop is CASSLGGTGTGRAYEQYF. Written as DNA, the CDR3 is TGTGCCAGCAGCTTAGGGGGTACCGGGACAGGGAGAGCCTACGAGCAGTACTTC. Drawing the rest from reference TRBV7-2 and TRBJ2-7, the complete variable domain is GAGVSQSPSNKVTEKGKDVELRCDPISGHTALYWYRQSLGQGLEFLIYFQGNSAPDKSGLPSDRFSAERTGGSVSTLTIQRTQQEDSAVYLCASSLGGTGTGRAYEQYFGPGTRLTVT.

V gene TRBV2 combines with J gene TRBJ2-7; 8 nucleotides line up with TRBD1. V lost 3 bases, J lost 6 bases, and 10 bases stayed unmatched. Germline V gene data show CDR1 as SNHLY and CDR2 as FYNNEI. The CDR3 runs to 15 residues. CDR3 coding DNA: TGTGCCAGCAGTGAGGCGGGGCAGGGGGCATCCGAGCAGTACTTC. This translates into CASSEAGQGASEQYF. Supplemented by reference TRBV2 and TRBJ2-7, the full variable domain reads EPEVTQTPSHQVTQMGQEVILRCVPISNHLYFYWYRQILGQKVEFLVSFYNNEISEKSEIFDDQFSVERPDGSNFTLKIRSTKLEDSAMYFCASSEAGQGASEQYFGPGTRLTVT.

The chain combines TRBV19 with TRBJ1-2; no clear D gene. Germline V gives CDR1 LNHDA, CDR2 SQIVND (reference sequence). Trimming took 6 bases from V and 5 from J, leaving 16 bases between them. The length of the CDR3 is 14 residues. In DNA form, the CDR3 reads TGTGCCAGTAGAACGGAGGAAACAGCATATGGCTACACCTTC. Residues: CASRTEETAYGYTF.

The V and J genes are TRBV4-3 and TRBJ2-3; D is unresolved. Trimming cost V 0 bases and J 0 bases, with 16 bases left between them. Germline V CDR1 and CDR2: LGHNA, YSLEER. The CDR3 is made up of 18 amino acids. The CDR3 here is CASSQDYARQTSTDTQYF. The CDR3 region has the DNA TGCGCCAGCAGCCAAGATTATGCCCGGCAGACTAGCACAGATACGCAGTATTTT.

This chain joins TRBV12-3 or TRBV12-4 and TRBJ1-1, with D possibly TRBD1 on 5 matching bases. The CDR3 totals 11 residues. The ends were cut back, 6 bases at V and 7 bases at J, with 9 bases in the middle. CDR3 bases: TGTGCCAGCAGGGACACTAATGAAGCTTTCTTT. As protein: CASRDTNEAFF.

The rearrangement joins TRBV21-1 to TRBJ1-5; TRBD1 was called by the table and not checked on the DNA. TRBV21-1 is a pseudogene locus. The CDR3 spans 16 residues. In DNA form, the CDR3 reads TGTGCCAGCAGCTCCCAGGGACAGGGACGGTATCAGCCCCAGCATTTT. This translates into CASSSQGQGRYQPQHF.

The rearrangement links TRBV6-6 to TRBJ1-5; D is possibly TRBD1 (6 bases). Trimming stripped 5 bases from V and 0 bases from J, with 8 bases between. This CDR3 region has 14 residues. Germline-derived CDR1 and CDR2 are MNHNY and SVGAGI (reference sequence). The CDR3 bases are TGTGCCAGCAGTAACAGGGATAGCAATCAGCCCCAGCATTTT. Its protein product is CASSNRDSNQPQHF.